The rows below give T cell receptor beta chains drawn from one sample of a study of somatic mutations in cytotoxic T cells in rheumatoid arthritis. The method was immunoSEQ multiplex PCR; TCRdb's version includes in-frame clones alone and lacks a portion of them. The sample holds roughly 20,000 clones, around 67% seen once. Sequencing was performed on CD8+ T cells sorted from blood. These receptors were obtained from a woman aged 60-70 years in good health. Both conserved end residues are part of each CDR3. The order of the fields is V gene, J gene, D gene, CDR3 protein. The D gene is left open where the match is weak.

v_call: TRBV20-1
j_call: TRBJ2-7
d_call: .
cdr3_aa: CSASPRSEQYF

v_call: TRBV15
j_call: TRBJ1-5
d_call: .
cdr3_aa: CATSRGGDGNQPQHF

v_call: TRBV28
j_call: TRBJ1-3
d_call: .
cdr3_aa: CASSLSGNTIYF

v_call: TRBV2
j_call: TRBJ1-1
d_call: TRBD1
cdr3_aa: CASTTGQGIEAFF

v_call: TRBV19
j_call: TRBJ1-5
d_call: .
cdr3_aa: CASSIWGNSNQPQHF

v_call: TRBV18
j_call: TRBJ2-7
d_call: .
cdr3_aa: CASSLAGGVYEQYF

v_call: TRBV4-1
j_call: TRBJ2-1
d_call: TRBD2
cdr3_aa: CASSQEVLAGGGNGNEQFF

v_call: TRBV5-1
j_call: TRBJ2-7
d_call: .
cdr3_aa: CASSLWDGLGYEQYF

v_call: TRBV29-1
j_call: TRBJ1-5
d_call: .
cdr3_aa: CSVEDGVSQPQHF

v_call: TRBV27
j_call: TRBJ1-4
d_call: .
cdr3_aa: CASSPLGEREKLFF

v_call: TRBV2
j_call: TRBJ2-1
d_call: .
cdr3_aa: CASNTRSPYNEQFF

v_call: TRBV7-7
j_call: TRBJ1-4
d_call: .
cdr3_aa: CASSPRTGSNEKLFF

v_call: TRBV5-8
j_call: TRBJ2-4
d_call: .
cdr3_aa: CASIEDRTSRQYF

v_call: TRBV4-1
j_call: TRBJ1-1
d_call: .
cdr3_aa: CASSLGLAGTEAFF

v_call: TRBV7-9
j_call: TRBJ1-6
d_call: TRBD1
cdr3_aa: CASSPDRGKKNSPLHF

v_call: TRBV19
j_call: TRBJ1-2
d_call: .
cdr3_aa: CASGTDGYTF

v_call: TRBV7-9
j_call: TRBJ2-4
d_call: TRBD2
cdr3_aa: CASSDPFLAGLAKNIQYF

v_call: TRBV6-1
j_call: TRBJ1-1
d_call: .
cdr3_aa: CASSGHLNTEAFF

v_call: TRBV7-9
j_call: TRBJ2-1
d_call: .
cdr3_aa: CASRSGPSEQFF

v_call: TRBV5-8
j_call: TRBJ2-7
d_call: TRBD1
cdr3_aa: CASSAPGQGGYEQYF

v_call: TRBV2
j_call: TRBJ2-7
d_call: TRBD2
cdr3_aa: CASSDPRTSGGPVKEQYF

v_call: TRBV4-1
j_call: TRBJ2-7
d_call: TRBD2
cdr3_aa: CASSQDPVSGRDNEQYF

v_call: TRBV9
j_call: TRBJ1-2
d_call: .
cdr3_aa: CASSVQDRANYGYTF

v_call: TRBV4-1
j_call: TRBJ2-7
d_call: .
cdr3_aa: CASSLRLAGVEQYF